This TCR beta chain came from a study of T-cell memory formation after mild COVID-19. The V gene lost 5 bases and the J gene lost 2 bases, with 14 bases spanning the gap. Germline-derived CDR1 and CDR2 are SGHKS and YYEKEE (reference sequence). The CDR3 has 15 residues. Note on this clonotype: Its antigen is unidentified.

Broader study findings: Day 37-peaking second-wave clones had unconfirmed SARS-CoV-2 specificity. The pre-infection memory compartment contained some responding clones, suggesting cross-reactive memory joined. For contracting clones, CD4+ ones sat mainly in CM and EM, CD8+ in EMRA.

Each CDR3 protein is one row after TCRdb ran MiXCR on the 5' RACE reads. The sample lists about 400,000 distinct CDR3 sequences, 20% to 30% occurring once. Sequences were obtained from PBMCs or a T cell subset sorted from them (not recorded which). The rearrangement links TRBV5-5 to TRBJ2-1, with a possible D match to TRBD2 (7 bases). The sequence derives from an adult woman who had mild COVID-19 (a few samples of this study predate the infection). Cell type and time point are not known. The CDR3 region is CASSSAGAPYNEQFF. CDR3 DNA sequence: TGTGCCAGCAGTTCGGCGGGGGCCCCCTACAATGAGCAGTTCTTC.